Reported below is one TCR beta chain. This entry belongs to a study of blood T cell repertoires in COVID-19. Study summary: Samples taken during acute and convalescent COVID-19 were collected in the United States, Italy and Spain.

The germline CDR1 and CDR2 sequences are SGHRS and YFSETQ. The V gene end was trimmed by 0 bases and the J gene end by 5 bases; junction bases not matched to a gene: 4. This CDR3 is 15 amino acids long. Original processing methods: By means of reference gene primer amplification, nucleated cell counts were estimated. Assay used: immunoSEQ multiplex PCR; TCRdb lists only in-frame clones, some missing. The DNA gave D and trimming, while V, J and clone size come from that table. The sample holds about 200,000 clones; just over 85% are singletons and the top ten take roughly 1.5%. The sample taken for sequencing was peripheral blood. This TCR was recovered from a man younger than 30 with active or convalescent COVID-19. The chain has TRBV5-1 and TRBJ1-1; 10 bases align to TRBD1. For the CDR3, the DNA is TGCGCCAGCAGCTTGGGGGGACAGGGGTTGACTGAAGCTTTCTTT. Amino acids: CASSLGGQGLTEAFF.